This TCR beta chain came from a study of T cells expressing NK-cell markers. The germline V gene has CDR1 KGHSH and CDR2 LQKENI. This CDR3 is 17 amino acids long. TCRdb derives one entry per CDR3 protein from the 5' RACE reads, leaving out DNA. This sample's clone table lists about 540,000 distinct CDR3 sequences. Broader study findings: Dominant NKG2C+ clonotypes in six donors made up roughly 1.0-7.0% of CD8+ T cells. What remained unclear was the HCMV specificity of expanded NKG2C+ T cell clones.

Concerning this clonotype: Its antigen is currently unknown.

Material for sequencing was blood T cells: a sorted CD56 or NKG2C T cell subset, CD4+ or CD8+ T cells, or bulk PBMC T cells (not recorded which). The sequence was collected from a man aged 18-30 years in good health. J is TRBJ2-7 and V is TRBV18; TCRdb gives TRBD1 as the D gene, but with no DNA this cannot be confirmed. The CDR3 protein is CASSTLIVGQGAYEQYF. Variable domain in full (rest from reference TRBV18 and TRBJ2-7): NAGVMQNPRHLVRRRGQEARLRCSPMKGHSHVYWYRQLPEEGLKFMVYLQKENIIDESGMPKERFSAEFPKEGPSILRIQQVVRGDSAAYFCASSTLIVGQGAYEQYFGPGTRLTVT.